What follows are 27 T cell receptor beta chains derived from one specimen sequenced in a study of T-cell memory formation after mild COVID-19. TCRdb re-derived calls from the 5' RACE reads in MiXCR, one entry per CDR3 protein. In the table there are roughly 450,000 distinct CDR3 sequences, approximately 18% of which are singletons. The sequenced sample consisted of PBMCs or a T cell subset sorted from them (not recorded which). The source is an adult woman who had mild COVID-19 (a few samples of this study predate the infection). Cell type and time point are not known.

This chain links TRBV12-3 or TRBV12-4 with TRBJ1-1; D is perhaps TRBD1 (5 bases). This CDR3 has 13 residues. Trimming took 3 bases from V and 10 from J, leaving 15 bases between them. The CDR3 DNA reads TGTGCCAGCAGTTTTTGGGCAGGGTCTCGAGCTTTCTTT. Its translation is CASSFWAGSRAFF.

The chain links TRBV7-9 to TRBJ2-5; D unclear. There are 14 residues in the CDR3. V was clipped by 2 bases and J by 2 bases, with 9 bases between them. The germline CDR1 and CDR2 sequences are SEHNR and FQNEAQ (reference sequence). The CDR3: CASSLLSVQETQYF. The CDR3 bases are TGTGCCAGCAGCTTACTCTCAGTACAAGAGACCCAGTACTTC.

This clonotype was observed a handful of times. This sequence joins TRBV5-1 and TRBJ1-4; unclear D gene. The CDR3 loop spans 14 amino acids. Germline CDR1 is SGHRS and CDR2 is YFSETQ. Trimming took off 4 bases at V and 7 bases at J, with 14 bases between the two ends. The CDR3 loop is CASSPMVNGEKLFF. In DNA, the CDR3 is TGCGCCAGCAGCCCCATGGTAAATGGTGAAAAACTGTTTTTT. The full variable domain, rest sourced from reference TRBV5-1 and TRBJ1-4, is KAGVTQTPRYLIKTRGQQVTLSCSPISGHRSVSWYQQTPGQGLQFLFEYFSETQRNKGNFPGRFSGRQFSNSRSEMNVSTLELGDSALYLCASSPMVNGEKLFFGSGTQLSVL.

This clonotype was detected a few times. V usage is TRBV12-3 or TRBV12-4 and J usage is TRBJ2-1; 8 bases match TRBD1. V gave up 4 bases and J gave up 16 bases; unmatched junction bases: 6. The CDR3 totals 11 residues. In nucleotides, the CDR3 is TGTGCCAGCAGTTCCAGGGGGCGCGAATTCTTC. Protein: CASSSRGREFF.

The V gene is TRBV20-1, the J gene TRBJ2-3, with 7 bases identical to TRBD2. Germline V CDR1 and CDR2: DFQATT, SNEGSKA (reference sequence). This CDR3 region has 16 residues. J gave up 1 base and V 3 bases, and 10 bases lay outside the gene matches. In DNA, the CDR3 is TGCAGTGCTAGCGTTTGGGCTAGCGGTCGCACAGATACGCAGTATTTT. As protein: CSASVWASGRTDTQYF.

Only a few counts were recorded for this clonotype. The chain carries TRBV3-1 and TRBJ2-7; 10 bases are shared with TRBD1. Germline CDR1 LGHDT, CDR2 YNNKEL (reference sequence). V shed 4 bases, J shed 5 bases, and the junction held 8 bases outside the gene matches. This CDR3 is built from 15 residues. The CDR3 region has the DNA TGTGCCAGCAGCCCGTTGGGACAGGGGACCCACGAGCAGTACTTC. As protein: CASSPLGQGTHEQYF.

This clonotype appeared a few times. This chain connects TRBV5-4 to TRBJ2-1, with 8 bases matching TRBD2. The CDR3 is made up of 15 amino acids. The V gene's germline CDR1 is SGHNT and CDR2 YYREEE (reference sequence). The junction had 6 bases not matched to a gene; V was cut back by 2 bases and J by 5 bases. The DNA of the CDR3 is TGTGCCAGCAGCTTAAAGGTAGCGGGGAACAATGAGCAGTTCTTC. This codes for CASSLKVAGNNEQFF.

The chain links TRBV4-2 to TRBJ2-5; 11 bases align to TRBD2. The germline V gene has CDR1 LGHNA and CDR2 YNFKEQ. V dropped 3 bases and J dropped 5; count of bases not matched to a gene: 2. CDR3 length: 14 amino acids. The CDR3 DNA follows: TGTGCCAGCAGCCAGCTAGCGGGAGGTGAGACCCAGTACTTC. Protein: CASSQLAGGETQYF.

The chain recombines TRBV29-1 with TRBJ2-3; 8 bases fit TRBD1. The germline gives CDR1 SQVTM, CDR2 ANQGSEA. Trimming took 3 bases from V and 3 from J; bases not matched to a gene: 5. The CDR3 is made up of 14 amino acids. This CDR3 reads CSVESQGATDTQYF. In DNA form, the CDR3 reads TGCAGCGTTGAGTCCCAGGGGGCAACAGATACGCAGTATTTT.

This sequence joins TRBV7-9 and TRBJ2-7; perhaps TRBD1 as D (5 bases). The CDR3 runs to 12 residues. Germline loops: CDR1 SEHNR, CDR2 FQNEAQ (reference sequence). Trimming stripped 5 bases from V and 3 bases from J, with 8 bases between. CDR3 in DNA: TGTGCCAGCAGCCCGACAGTCTACGAGCAGTACTTC. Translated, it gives CASSPTVYEQYF.

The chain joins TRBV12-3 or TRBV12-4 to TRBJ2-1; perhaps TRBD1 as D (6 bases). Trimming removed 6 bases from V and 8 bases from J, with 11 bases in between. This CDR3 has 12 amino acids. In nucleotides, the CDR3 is TGTGCCAGCAGACAGGGAGCTTATGAGCAGTTCTTC. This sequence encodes CASRQGAYEQFF.

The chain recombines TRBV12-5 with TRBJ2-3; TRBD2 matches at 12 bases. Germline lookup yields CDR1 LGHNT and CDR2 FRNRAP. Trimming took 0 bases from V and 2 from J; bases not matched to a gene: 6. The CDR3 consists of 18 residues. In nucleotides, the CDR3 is TGTGCTAGTGGTTTGGTACAACTAGCGGGAGGACACACAGATACGCAGTATTTT. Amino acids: CASGLVQLAGGHTDTQYF.

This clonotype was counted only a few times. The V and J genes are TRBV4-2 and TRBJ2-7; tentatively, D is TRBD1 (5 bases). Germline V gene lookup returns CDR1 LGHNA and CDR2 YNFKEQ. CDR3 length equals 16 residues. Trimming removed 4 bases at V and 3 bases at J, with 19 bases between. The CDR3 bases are TGTGCCAGCAGCCCGGCAGGGATGGGCAGTGACTACGAGCAGTACTTC. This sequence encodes CASSPAGMGSDYEQYF.

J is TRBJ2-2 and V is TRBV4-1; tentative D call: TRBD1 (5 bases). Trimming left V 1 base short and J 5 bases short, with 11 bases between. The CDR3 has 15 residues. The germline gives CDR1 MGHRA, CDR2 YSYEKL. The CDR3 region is CASSQGAGQTGELFF. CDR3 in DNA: TGCGCCAGCAGCCAAGGGGCAGGGCAGACCGGGGAGCTGTTTTTT.

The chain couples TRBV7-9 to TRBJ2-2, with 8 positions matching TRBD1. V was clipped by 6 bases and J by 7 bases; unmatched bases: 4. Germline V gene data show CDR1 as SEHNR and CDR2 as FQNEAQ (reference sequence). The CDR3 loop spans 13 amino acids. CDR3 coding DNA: TGTGCCAGCAGTGTGGACAGGGTCGGGGAGCTGTTTTTT. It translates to CASSVDRVGELFF.

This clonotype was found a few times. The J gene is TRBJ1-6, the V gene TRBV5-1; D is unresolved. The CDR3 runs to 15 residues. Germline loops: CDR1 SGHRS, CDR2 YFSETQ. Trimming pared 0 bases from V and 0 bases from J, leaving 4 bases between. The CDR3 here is CASSLETSYNSPLHF. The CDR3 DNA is TGCGCCAGCAGCTTGGAGACCTCCTATAATTCACCCCTCCACTTT.

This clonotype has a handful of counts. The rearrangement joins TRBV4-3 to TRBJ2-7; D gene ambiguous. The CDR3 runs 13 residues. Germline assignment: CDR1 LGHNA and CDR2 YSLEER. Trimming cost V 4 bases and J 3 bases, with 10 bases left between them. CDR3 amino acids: CASSRRADYEQYF. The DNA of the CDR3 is TGCGCCAGCAGCCGACGGGCGGACTACGAGCAGTACTTC.

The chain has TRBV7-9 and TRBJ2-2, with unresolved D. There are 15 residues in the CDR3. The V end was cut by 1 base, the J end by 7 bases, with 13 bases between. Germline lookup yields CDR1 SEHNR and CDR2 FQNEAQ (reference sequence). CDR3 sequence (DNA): TGTGCCAGCAGCTTAGGGGCCACCTTGGGCGGGGAGCTGTTTTTT. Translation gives CASSLGATLGGELFF.

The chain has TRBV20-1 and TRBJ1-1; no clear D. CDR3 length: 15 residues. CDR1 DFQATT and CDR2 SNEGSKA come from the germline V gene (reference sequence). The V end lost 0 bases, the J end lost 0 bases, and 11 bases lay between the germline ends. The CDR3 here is CSARDQEGMNTEAFF. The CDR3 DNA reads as TGCAGTGCTAGAGATCAGGAGGGAATGAACACTGAAGCTTTCTTT.

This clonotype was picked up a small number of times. CDR3 sequence reads: CASSPLPTFSYEQYF. The CDR3 DNA follows: TGTGCCAGCAGCCCTCTCCCGACGTTCTCCTACGAGCAGTACTTC. V is TRBV9 and J is TRBJ2-7, with no clear D. V gave up 4 bases and J gave up 0 bases, with 14 bases separating them. Germline V gene lookup returns CDR1 SGDLS and CDR2 YYNGEE. The CDR3 is 15 residues long.

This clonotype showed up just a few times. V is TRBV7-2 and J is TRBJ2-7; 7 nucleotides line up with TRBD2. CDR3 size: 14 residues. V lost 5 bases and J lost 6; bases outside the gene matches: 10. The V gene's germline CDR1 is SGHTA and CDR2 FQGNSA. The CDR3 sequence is CASSPSIGRAEQYF. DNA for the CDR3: TGTGCCAGCAGCCCAAGCATAGGGAGGGCCGAGCAGTACTTC.

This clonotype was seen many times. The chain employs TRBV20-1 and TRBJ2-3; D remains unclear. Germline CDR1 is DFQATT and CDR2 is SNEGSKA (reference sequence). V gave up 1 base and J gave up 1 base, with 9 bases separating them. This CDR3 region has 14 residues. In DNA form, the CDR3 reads TGCAGTGCTAGAGCCCAGCCGGGCACAGATACGCAGTATTTT. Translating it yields CSARAQPGTDTQYF.

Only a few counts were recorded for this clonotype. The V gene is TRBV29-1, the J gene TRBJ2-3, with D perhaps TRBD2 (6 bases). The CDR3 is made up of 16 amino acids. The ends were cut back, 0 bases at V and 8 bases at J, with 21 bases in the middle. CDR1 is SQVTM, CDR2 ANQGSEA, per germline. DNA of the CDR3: TGCAGCGTTGAAGATAAGGAGGGGTTAAGGGGTGGTACGCAGTATTTT. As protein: CSVEDKEGLRGGTQYF.

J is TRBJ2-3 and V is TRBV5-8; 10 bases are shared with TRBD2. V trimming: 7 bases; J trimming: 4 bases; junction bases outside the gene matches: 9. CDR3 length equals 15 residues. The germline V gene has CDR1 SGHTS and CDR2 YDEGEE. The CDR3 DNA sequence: TGTGCCAGCCGCCCTAGCGGGAGTCTCTCAGATACGCAGTATTTT. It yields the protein CASRPSGSLSDTQYF. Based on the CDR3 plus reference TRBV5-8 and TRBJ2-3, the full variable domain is EAGVTQSPTHLIKTRGQQATLRCSPISGHTSVYWYQQALGLGLQFLLWYDEGEERNRGNFPPRFSGRQFPNYSSELNVNALELEDSALYLCASRPSGSLSDTQYFGPGTRLTVL.

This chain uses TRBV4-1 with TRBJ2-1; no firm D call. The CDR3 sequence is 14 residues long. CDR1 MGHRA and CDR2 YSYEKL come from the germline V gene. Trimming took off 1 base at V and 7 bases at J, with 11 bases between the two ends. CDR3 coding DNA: TGCGCCAGCAGCCAAGTAGGCAAGGGTAATGAGCAGTTCTTC. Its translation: CASSQVGKGNEQFF.

The CDR3 reads CSGFSGADYGYTF. DNA for the CDR3: TGCAGCGGTTTTTCAGGGGCCGACTATGGCTACACCTTC. The rearrangement uses TRBV29-1 and TRBJ1-2, with a tentative D call TRBD1 (6 bases). The CDR3 length is 13 residues. The germline V and J ends were trimmed by 7 bases and 3 bases, with 15 bases remaining between them. Germline V gene sequence: CDR1 SQVTM, CDR2 ANQGSEA.

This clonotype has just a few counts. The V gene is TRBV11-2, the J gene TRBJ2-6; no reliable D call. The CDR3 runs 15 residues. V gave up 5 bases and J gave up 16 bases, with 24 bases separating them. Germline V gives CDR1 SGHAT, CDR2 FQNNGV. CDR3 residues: CASSQLTTYESGLTF. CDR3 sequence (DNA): TGTGCCAGCAGCCAACTTACAACGTATGAGTCCGGGCTGACTTTC.